This T cell receptor beta chain was identified in a study of cytomegalovirus exposure and HLA in healthy donors. On the study more broadly: Earlier, some 180 million T cells were analyzed, and more than 100 million unique TCR beta sequences were found among them.

Amplification used 60 Vbeta primers and 13 Jbeta primers. The data were produced by immunoSEQ multiplex PCR, yet TCRdb's version contains in-frame clones alone and is incomplete. This table holds 110,000 or so clones, under 90% found once. A word on this clone: Its antigen is still unknown.

V was cut by 4 bases and J by 0 bases, with 17 bases left in between. The CDR3 length is 16 residues. Germline lookup yields CDR1 SGHDT and CDR2 YYEEEE. Findings of the study overall: Data from an earlier analysis indicated that most TCR beta V segments were productive either about 90% or about 30% of the time. Reportedly, diagnosis of cytomegalovirus status by the classifier showed high specificity and sensitivity.

Material: PBMCs. The clonotype comes from a woman younger than 30 in good health and CMV-seronegative. This chain uses TRBV5-6 with TRBJ2-7, with D uncertain. The CDR3 DNA is TGTGCCAGCAGCCTGGTGAGCATCCGGAGCTCCTACGAGCAGTACTTC. This sequence encodes CASSLVSIRSSYEQYF.